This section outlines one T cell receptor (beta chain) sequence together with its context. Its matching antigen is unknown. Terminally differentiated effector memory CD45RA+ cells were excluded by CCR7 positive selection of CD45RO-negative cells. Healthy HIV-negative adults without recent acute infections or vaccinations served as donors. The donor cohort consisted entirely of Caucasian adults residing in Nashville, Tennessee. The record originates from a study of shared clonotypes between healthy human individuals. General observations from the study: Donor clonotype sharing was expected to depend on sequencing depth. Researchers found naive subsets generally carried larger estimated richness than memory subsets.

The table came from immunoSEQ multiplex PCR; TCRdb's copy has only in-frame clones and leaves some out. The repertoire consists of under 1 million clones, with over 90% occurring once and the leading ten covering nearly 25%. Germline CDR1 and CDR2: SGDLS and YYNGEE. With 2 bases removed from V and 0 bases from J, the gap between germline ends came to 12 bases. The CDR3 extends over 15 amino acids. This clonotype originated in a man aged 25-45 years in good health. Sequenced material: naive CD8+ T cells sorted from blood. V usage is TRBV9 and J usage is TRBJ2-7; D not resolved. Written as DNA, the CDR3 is TGTGCCAGCAGCGTCTCGGGCTTGAGCTCCTACGAGCAGTACTTC. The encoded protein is CASSVSGLSSYEQYF.